One sample yielded the 26 T cell receptor beta chains listed below, sequenced in a study of cytomegalovirus exposure and HLA in healthy donors. The PCR had 60 Vbeta and 13 Jbeta primers. The method was immunoSEQ multiplex PCR; TCRdb's version includes in-frame clones alone and lacks a portion of them. This table holds more than 200,000 clones, almost 80% found once. The sample taken for sequencing was PBMCs. The receptors originated from a man aged 18-30 years in good health and CMV-seronegative.

The chain uses TRBV27 and TRBJ2-1; D perhaps matches TRBD2 (6 bases). The CDR3 is 16 amino acids. V lost 0 bases and J 4 bases, leaving 13 bases between the germline ends. Germline CDR1 MNHEY, CDR2 SMNVEV (reference sequence). CDR3 protein: CASSLSPAAGYNEQFF. As DNA, the CDR3 is TGTGCCAGCAGTTTATCGCCCGCCGCGGGGTACAATGAGCAGTTCTTC.

The J gene is TRBJ2-7, the V gene TRBV7-6; 11 bases fit TRBD2. The length of the CDR3 is 18 residues. The ends lost 1 base at V and 3 bases at J; junction bases unmatched: 11. Germline CDR1 SGHVS, CDR2 FNYEAQ. CDR3 DNA sequence: TGTGCCAGCAGCTTAGGGCCCACTAGCGGGAGTACCATCTACGAGCAGTACTTC. Translated: CASSLGPTSGSTIYEQYF.

The V call is TRBV6-4, the J call TRBJ2-2, with a weak D call TRBD2 (5 bases). The CDR3 is made up of 14 amino acids. V was cut by 4 bases and J by 2 bases, with 8 bases left in between. Germline values: CDR1 MRHNA, CDR2 SNTAGT. The CDR3 coding sequence is TGTGCCAGCAGTGCGAGCGGAAACACCGGGGAGCTGTTTTTT. This codes for CASSASGNTGELFF.

The chain employs TRBV7-2 and TRBJ1-5; 10 bases match TRBD1. CDR3 size: 15 residues. The ends lost 5 bases at V and 5 bases at J; junction bases unmatched: 6. The germline V gene has CDR1 SGHTA and CDR2 FQGNSA. The CDR3, as DNA: TGTGCCAGCAGCCCTAGTGGACAGGGGGATCAGCCCCAGCATTTT. This translates into CASSPSGQGDQPQHF.

The chain uses TRBV5-6 and TRBJ2-2; TRBD1 matches 8 bases. V lost 4 bases, J lost 6 bases, and 11 bases stayed unmatched. Germline V CDR1 and CDR2: SGHDT, YYEEEE. This CDR3 region has 16 residues. The CDR3 spells CASSPGQGGRAGELFF. The CDR3 nucleotides are TGTGCCAGCAGCCCTGGACAGGGAGGACGGGCCGGGGAGCTGTTTTTT.

CDR3 loop: CASSLADSFTGELFF. The CDR3 region has the DNA TGTGCCAGCAGCTTAGCGGACTCCTTCACCGGGGAGCTGTTTTTT. V gene TRBV7-8 combines with J gene TRBJ2-2; tentative D call: TRBD2 (5 bases). Germline loops: CDR1 SGHVS, CDR2 FQNEAQ. CDR3 size: 15 residues. V gave up 0 bases and J gave up 4 bases, with 9 bases separating them.

This clone has a single count. The rearrangement uses TRBV19 and TRBJ2-7; 9 bases fit TRBD1. Germline CDR1 reads LNHDA; CDR2 reads SQIVND (reference sequence). CDR3 length: 15 residues. Trimming cost V 1 base and J 2 bases; bases outside gene matches: 3. CDR3 sequence reads: CASSIGQGETYEQYF. CDR3 coding DNA: TGTGCCAGTAGTATAGGACAGGGGGAGACCTACGAGCAGTACTTC.

The chain links TRBV4-3 to TRBJ2-3; tentatively, D is TRBD2 (5 bases). This CDR3 region has 16 residues. V was pared by 0 bases and J by 3 bases, with 13 bases between. CDR1 is LGHNA, CDR2 YSLEER, per germline. Written as DNA, the CDR3 is TGCGCCAGCAGCCAAGATCCCCCGAGAGGGACAGATACGCAGTATTTT. It yields the protein CASSQDPPRGTDTQYF.

This chain connects TRBV28 to TRBJ1-5; maybe TRBD1 (5 bases). The CDR3 is 13 amino acids. V gave up 7 bases and J gave up 4 bases, with 11 bases separating them. The germline V gene encodes CDR1 MDHEN and CDR2 SYDVKM. This CDR3 is CASTWRGNQPQHF. Here the CDR3 DNA reads TGTGCCAGCACCTGGAGGGGAAATCAGCCCCAGCATTTT.

The chain couples TRBV6-1 to TRBJ2-7, with D possibly TRBD1 on 6 matching bases. Germline V gene lookup returns CDR1 MNHNS and CDR2 SASEGT. The CDR3 contains 14 residues. Trimming left V 2 bases short and J 11 bases short, with 19 bases between. The chain's CDR3 is CASSEQPGHGYEYF. The CDR3 DNA reads as TGTGCCAGCAGTGAACAACCGGGACACGGATATGAGTACTTC.

The gene calls are TRBV25-1 and TRBJ1-5; 9 positions agree with TRBD1. The CDR3 consists of 15 residues. Germline V gene sequence: CDR1 MGHDK, CDR2 SYGVNS. Losses at the gene ends were 4 bases for V and 5 bases for J; bases not matched to a gene: 6. As DNA, the CDR3 is TGTGCCAGCAGTGGGACAGGGGATTTGGATCAGCCCCAGCATTTT. Translated, it gives CASSGTGDLDQPQHF.

The chain combines TRBV28 with TRBJ1-2; 8 nucleotides align to TRBD1. The CDR3 contains 13 residues. In germline, CDR1 is MDHEN, CDR2 SYDVKM. Trimming cost V 2 bases and J 8 bases; bases outside gene matches: 4. The CDR3: CASSLIQGGGYTF. The CDR3 coding sequence is TGTGCCAGCAGTTTAATACAGGGGGGCGGCTACACCTTC.

This clone was seen more than once but under ten times. The chain employs TRBV4-3 and TRBJ1-1; possible D gene TRBD1, 6 bases. From germline, CDR1 is LGHNA and CDR2 YSLEER. The CDR3 is 14 residues long. V lost 1 base and J lost 2, with 8 bases in between. The CDR3, as DNA: TGCGCCAGCAGCCAAGGGGGGCGTAACACTGAAGCTTTCTTT. Amino acid sequence: CASSQGGRNTEAFF.

The chain couples TRBV27 to TRBJ1-2; 12 positions agree with TRBD1. J lost 2 bases, V lost 0 bases, and 7 bases had no gene match. The CDR3 spans 18 residues. Germline loops: CDR1 MNHEY, CDR2 SMNVEV (reference sequence). The CDR3 coding sequence is TGTGCCAGCAGTTTATCGGGACAGGGGGCAAAAGGAAACTATGGCTACACCTTC. Translated, it gives CASSLSGQGAKGNYGYTF.

The CDR3 region is CASSYIGSGNPYEQYF. CDR3 bases: TGTGCCAGCAGTTATATAGGGTCGGGAAACCCCTACGAGCAGTACTTC. The chain carries TRBV6-5 and TRBJ2-5; D might be TRBD2 (5 bases). The end of the DNA fits TRBJ2-7 better, so the J call may be wrong. The CDR3 is 16 amino acids. CDR1 MNHEY and CDR2 SVGAGI come from the germline V gene.

The gene calls are TRBV6-5 and TRBJ1-2, with D perhaps TRBD1 (5 bases). CDR3 length equals 11 residues. CDR1 is MNHEY and CDR2 is SVGAGI in the germline V gene. The V gene lost 7 bases and the J gene lost 7 bases, with 10 bases spanning the gap. The CDR3 DNA reads TGTGCCAGCAAATGGGGGGGTGGCTACACCTTC. Protein product: CASKWGGGYTF.

This clone was seen a handful of times. The J gene is TRBJ2-7, the V gene TRBV6-5, with TRBD1 matching 8 bases. The junction had 5 bases not matched to a gene; V was cut back by 0 bases and J by 1 base. Germline V gives CDR1 MNHEY, CDR2 SVGAGI. This CDR3 is 16 amino acids long. The CDR3 DNA reads TGTGCCAGCAGTTACTCGCAGGGGGCAGGATCCTACGAGCAGTACTTC. Amino acid sequence: CASSYSQGAGSYEQYF.

This chain links TRBV7-2 with TRBJ2-7; the D gene is possibly TRBD2 (5 bases). V gave up 5 bases and J gave up 1 base, with 12 bases separating them. The CDR3 is made up of 14 amino acids. Germline lookup yields CDR1 SGHTA and CDR2 FQGNSA. CDR3 in amino acids: CASSLTRKSYEQYF. The CDR3 coding sequence is TGTGCCAGCAGCCTAACTAGAAAATCCTACGAGCAGTACTTC.

CDR3: CASSLRLGDSYGYTF. In nucleotides, the CDR3 is TGTGCCAGCAGCTTGCGGCTCGGGGACAGCTATGGCTACACCTTC. The chain carries TRBV7-3 and TRBJ1-2, with 7 bases lining up with TRBD1. Losses at the gene ends were 3 bases for V and 4 bases for J; bases not matched to a gene: 8. This CDR3 comprises 15 residues. CDR1 SGHTA and CDR2 FQGTGA come from the germline V gene.

The chain combines TRBV5-1 with TRBJ1-4; no definite D call. The V end was cut by 4 bases, the J end by 7 bases, with 20 bases between. This CDR3 has 16 residues. The germline CDR1 and CDR2 sequences are SGHRS and YFSETQ. The CDR3 region has the DNA TGCGCCAGCAGCACCGGCGCGGTCCAAGGTAGTGAAAAACTGTTTTTT. Translation gives CASSTGAVQGSEKLFF.

This clone was counted between two and nine times. The chain links TRBV9 to TRBJ2-7; tentative D call: TRBD2 (5 bases). This CDR3 contains 13 residues. In germline, CDR1 is SGDLS, CDR2 YYNGEE. V gave up 1 base and J gave up 10 bases, with 15 bases separating them. The CDR3 loop is CASSVREDGLQYF. The CDR3 coding sequence is TGTGCCAGCAGCGTACGGGAAGACGGATTACAGTACTTC.

J is TRBJ2-4 and V is TRBV28; 7 bases fit TRBD1. This CDR3 has 14 amino acids. J gave up 9 bases and V 5 bases, and 10 bases lay outside the gene matches. From germline, CDR1 is MDHEN and CDR2 SYDVKM. CDR3 protein: CASSETGARGIQYF. The CDR3, as DNA: TGTGCCAGCAGTGAAACAGGGGCAAGAGGCATTCAGTACTTC. The full variable domain, with the rest looked up from reference TRBV28 and TRBJ2-4, is DVKVTQSSRYLVKRTGEKVFLECVQDMDHENMFWYRQDPGLGLRLIYFSYDVKMKEKGDIPEGYSVSREKKERFSLILESASTNQTSMYLCASSETGARGIQYFGAGTRLSVL.

The J gene is TRBJ2-7, the V gene TRBV5-1, with 7 bases lining up with TRBD1. The V and J ends lost 2 bases and 4 bases, in that order; junction bases with no gene match: 6. CDR3 length: 14 residues. The germline V gene encodes CDR1 SGHRS and CDR2 YFSETQ. The CDR3 DNA follows: TGCGCCAGCAGCTTAGAACAGGGGTGGTACGAGCAGTACTTC. Its protein product is CASSLEQGWYEQYF.

The V and J genes are TRBV12-5 and TRBJ2-5; tentative D call: TRBD1 (6 bases). V was cut by 3 bases and J by 4 bases, with 15 bases left in between. CDR3 length equals 15 residues. Germline-derived CDR1 and CDR2 are LGHNT and FRNRAP. The CDR3 loop reads CASGLHTRQVETQYF. The CDR3 DNA reads as TGTGCTAGTGGTTTACATACCCGACAGGTAGAGACCCAGTACTTC.

The chain recombines TRBV28 with TRBJ1-4; D gene ambiguous. This CDR3 is built from 14 residues. Germline loops: CDR1 MDHEN, CDR2 SYDVKM. Trimming removed 5 bases at V and 7 bases at J, with 14 bases between. The CDR3 nucleotides read TGTGCCAGCAGTCCCCGGGGTTCGGCTGAAAAACTGTTTTTT. Translation gives CASSPRGSAEKLFF. The variable domain in full, completed from reference TRBV28 and TRBJ1-4, reads DVKVTQSSRYLVKRTGEKVFLECVQDMDHENMFWYRQDPGLGLRLIYFSYDVKMKEKGDIPEGYSVSREKKERFSLILESASTNQTSMYLCASSPRGSAEKLFFGSGTQLSVL.

The chain has TRBV7-3 and TRBJ2-1, with TRBD2 as a possible D gene (6 bases). With 5 bases removed from V and 8 bases from J, the gap between germline ends came to 13 bases. This CDR3 is 13 amino acids long. Germline lookup yields CDR1 SGHTA and CDR2 FQGTGA. CDR3 nucleotide sequence: TGTGCCAGCAGCCCGACCGGAGGGGATGAGCAGTTCTTC. The encoded protein is CASSPTGGDEQFF.